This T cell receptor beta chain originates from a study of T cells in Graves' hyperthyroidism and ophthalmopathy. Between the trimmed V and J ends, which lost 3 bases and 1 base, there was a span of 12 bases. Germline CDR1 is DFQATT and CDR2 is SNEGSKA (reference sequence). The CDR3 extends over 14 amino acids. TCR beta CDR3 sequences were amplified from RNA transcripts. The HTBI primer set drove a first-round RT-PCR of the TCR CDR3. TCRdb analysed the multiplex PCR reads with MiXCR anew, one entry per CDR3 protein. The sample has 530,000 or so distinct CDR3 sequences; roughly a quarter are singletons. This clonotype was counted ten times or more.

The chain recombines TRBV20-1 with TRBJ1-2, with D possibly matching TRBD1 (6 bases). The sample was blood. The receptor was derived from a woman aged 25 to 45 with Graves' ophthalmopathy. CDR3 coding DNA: TGCAGTGCTAGTGCTCCAGGGGATAACTATGGCTACACCTTC. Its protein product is CSASAPGDNYGYTF.